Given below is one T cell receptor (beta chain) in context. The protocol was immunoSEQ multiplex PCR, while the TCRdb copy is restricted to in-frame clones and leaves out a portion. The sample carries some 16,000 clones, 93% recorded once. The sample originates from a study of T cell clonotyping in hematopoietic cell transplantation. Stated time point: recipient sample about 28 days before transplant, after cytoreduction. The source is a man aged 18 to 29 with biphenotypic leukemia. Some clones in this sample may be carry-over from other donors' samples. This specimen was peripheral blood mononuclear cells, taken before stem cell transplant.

DNA for the CDR3: TGTGCCAGCAGCTTAATTTACAGGGTTGAGCAGTTCTTC. Its protein product is CASSLIYRVEQFF. V usage is TRBV7-2 and J usage is TRBJ2-1, with D tentatively TRBD1 (6 bases). CDR3 length equals 13 residues. Looked up from germline, CDR1 is SGHTA and CDR2 is FQGNSA. V lost 2 bases, J lost 9 bases, and 11 bases lay in between.